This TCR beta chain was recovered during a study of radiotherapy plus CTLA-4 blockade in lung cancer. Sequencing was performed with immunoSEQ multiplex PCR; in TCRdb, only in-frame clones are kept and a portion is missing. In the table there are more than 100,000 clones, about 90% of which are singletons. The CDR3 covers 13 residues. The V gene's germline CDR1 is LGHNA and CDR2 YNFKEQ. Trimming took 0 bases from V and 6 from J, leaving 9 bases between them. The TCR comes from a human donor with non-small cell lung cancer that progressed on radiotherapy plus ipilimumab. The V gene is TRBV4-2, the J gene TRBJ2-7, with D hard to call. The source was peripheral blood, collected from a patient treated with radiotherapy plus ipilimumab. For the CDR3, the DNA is TGTGCCAGCAGCCAAGATGGTCGGCTCGAGCAGTACTTC. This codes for CASSQDGRLEQYF.